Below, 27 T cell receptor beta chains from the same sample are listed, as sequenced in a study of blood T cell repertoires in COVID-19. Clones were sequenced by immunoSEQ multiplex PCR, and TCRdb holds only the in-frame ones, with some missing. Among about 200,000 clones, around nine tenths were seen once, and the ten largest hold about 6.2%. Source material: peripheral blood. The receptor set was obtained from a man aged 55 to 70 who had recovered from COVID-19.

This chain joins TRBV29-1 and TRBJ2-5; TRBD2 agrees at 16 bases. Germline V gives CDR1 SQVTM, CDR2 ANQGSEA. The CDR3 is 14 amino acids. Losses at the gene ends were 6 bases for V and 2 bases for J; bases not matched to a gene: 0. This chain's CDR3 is CSVGLAGGQETQYF. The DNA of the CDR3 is TGCAGCGTGGGACTAGCGGGAGGGCAAGAGACCCAGTACTTC.

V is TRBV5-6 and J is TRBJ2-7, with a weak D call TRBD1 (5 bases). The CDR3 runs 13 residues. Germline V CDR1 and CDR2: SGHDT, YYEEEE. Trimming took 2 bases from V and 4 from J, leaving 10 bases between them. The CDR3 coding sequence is TGTGCCAGCAGCTTAGGCAGACAGTACGAGCAGTACTTC. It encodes CASSLGRQYEQYF.

CDR3 sequence: CASTVGGTNTEAFF. CDR3 DNA sequence: TGTGCCAGCACCGTCGGCGGCACAAATACTGAAGCTTTCTTT. The rearrangement links TRBV2 to TRBJ1-1; no reliable D call. The CDR3 is 14 residues long. Germline V gives CDR1 SNHLY, CDR2 FYNNEI. Trimming shortened V by 7 bases and J by 5 bases, and 17 bases separated the two germline ends.

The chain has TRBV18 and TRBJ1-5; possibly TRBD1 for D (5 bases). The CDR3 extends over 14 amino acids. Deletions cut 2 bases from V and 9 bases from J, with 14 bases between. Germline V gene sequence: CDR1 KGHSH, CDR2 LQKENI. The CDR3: CASSPYGGDPPQHF. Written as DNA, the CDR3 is TGTGCCAGCTCACCATATGGAGGGGACCCGCCCCAGCATTTT.

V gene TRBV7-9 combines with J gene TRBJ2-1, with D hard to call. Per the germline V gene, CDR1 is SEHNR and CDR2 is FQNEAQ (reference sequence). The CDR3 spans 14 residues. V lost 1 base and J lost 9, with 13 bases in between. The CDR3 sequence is CASSLDLGVSEQFF. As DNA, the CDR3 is TGTGCCAGCAGCTTAGATCTCGGTGTGAGTGAGCAGTTCTTC.

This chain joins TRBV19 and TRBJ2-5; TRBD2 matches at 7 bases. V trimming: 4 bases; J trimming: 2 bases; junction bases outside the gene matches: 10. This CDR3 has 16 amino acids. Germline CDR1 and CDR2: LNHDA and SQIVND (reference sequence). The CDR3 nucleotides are TGTGCCAGTAGTAAATCTAGCGGTTCTCATCAAGAGACCCAGTACTTC. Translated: CASSKSSGSHQETQYF.

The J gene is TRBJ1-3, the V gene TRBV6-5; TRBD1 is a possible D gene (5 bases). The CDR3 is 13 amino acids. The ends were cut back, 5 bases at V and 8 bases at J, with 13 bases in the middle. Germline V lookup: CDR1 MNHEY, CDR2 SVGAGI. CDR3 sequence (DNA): TGTGCCAGCAGTCCCCGGGAGGGACACACCATATATTTT. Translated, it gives CASSPREGHTIYF.

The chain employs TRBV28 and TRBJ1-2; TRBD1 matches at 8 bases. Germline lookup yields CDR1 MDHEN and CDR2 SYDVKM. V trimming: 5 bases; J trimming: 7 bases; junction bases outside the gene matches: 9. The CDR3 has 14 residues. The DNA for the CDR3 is TGTGCCAGCAGTCCCCAGGGGGCAATGGGTGGCTACACCTTC. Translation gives CASSPQGAMGGYTF.

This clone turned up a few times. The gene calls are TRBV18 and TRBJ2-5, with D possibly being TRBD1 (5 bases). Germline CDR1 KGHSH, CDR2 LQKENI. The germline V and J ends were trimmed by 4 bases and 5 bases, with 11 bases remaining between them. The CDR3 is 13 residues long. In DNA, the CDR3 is TGTGCCAGCTCACTGACAGAGTGGGAGACCCAGTACTTC. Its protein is CASSLTEWETQYF.

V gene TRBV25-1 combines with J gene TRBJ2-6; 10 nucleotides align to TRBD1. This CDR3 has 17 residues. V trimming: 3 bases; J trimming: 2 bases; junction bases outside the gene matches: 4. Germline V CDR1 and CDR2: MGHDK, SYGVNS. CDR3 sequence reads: CASSDRQGAAGANVLTF. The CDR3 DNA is TGTGCCAGCAGTGACCGACAGGGGGCTGCTGGGGCCAACGTCCTGACTTTC.

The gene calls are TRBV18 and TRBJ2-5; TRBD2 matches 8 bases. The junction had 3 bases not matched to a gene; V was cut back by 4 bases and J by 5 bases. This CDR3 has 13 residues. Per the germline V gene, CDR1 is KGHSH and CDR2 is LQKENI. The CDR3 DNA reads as TGTGCCAGCTCACTATTAGCGGGGGAGACCCAGTACTTC. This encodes CASSLLAGETQYF.

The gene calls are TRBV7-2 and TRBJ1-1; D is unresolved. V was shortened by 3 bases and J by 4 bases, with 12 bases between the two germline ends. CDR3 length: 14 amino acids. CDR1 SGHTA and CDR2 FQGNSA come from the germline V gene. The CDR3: CASSFSRGSTEAFF. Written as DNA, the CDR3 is TGTGCCAGCAGCTTTAGTCGTGGGAGCACTGAAGCTTTCTTT.

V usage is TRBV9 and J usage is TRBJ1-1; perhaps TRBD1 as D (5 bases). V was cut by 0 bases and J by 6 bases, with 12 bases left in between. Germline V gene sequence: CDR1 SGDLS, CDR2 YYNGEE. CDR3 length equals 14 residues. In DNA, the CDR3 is TGTGCCAGCAGCGTAGGGCTTGGGGGGGCTGAAGCTTTCTTT. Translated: CASSVGLGGAEAFF.

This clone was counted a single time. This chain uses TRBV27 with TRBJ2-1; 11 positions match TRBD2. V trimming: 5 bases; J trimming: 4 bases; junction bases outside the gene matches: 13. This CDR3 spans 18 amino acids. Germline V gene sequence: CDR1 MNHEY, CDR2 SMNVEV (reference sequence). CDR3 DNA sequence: TGTGCCAGCAGTCCGCGAGGACTAGCGGGCCTTACTTACAATGAGCAGTTCTTC. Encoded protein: CASSPRGLAGLTYNEQFF.

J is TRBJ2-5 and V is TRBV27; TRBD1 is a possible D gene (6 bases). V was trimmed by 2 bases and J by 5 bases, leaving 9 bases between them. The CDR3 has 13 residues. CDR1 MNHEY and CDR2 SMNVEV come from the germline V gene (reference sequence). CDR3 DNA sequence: TGTGCCAGCAGTTTACAGGGGCGGGAGACCCAGTACTTC. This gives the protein CASSLQGRETQYF.

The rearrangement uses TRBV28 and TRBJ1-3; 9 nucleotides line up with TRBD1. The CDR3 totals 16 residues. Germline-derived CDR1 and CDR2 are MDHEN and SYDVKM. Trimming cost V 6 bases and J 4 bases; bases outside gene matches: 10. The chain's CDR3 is CASSHRGPQLGNTIYF. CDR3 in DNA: TGTGCCAGCAGCCACAGGGGGCCCCAACTAGGAAACACCATATATTTT.

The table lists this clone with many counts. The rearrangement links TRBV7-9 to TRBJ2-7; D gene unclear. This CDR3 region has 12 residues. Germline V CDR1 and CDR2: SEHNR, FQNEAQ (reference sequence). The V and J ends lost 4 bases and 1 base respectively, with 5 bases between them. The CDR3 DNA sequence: TGTGCCAGCAGCTCCCTTTCCTACGAGCAGTACTTC. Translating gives CASSSLSYEQYF.

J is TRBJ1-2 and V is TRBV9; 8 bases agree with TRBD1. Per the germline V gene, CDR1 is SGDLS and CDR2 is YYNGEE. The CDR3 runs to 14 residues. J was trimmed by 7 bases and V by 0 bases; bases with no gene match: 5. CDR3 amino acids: CASSVGTGGSGYTF. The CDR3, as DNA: TGTGCCAGCAGCGTAGGAACAGGGGGTTCTGGCTACACCTTC. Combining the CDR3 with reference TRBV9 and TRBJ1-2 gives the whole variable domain DSGVTQTPKHLITATGQRVTLRCSPRSGDLSVYWYQQSLDQGLQFLIQYYNGEERAKGNILERFSAQQFPDLHSELNLSSLELGDSALYFCASSVGTGGSGYTFGSGTRLTVV.

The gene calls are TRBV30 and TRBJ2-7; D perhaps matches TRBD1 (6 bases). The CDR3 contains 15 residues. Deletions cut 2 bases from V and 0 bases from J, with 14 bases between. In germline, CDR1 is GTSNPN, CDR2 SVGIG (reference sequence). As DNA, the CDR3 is TGTGCCTGGAGTACGACAGGCGCTAGCTCCTACGAGCAGTACTTC. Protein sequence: CAWSTTGASSYEQYF.

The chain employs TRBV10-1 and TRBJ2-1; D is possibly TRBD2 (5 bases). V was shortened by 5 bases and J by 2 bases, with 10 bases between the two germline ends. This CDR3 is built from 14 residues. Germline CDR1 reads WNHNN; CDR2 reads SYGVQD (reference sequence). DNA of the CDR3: TGCGCCAGCAGTAGGGAGAGACCCTACAATGAGCAGTTCTTC. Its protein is CASSRERPYNEQFF.

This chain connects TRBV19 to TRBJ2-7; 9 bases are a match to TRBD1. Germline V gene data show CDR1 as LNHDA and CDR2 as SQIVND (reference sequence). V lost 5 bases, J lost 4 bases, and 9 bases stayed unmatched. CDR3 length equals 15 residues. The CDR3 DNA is TGTGCCAGTAGTGCTCCTACAGGGGGCAGGTACGAGCAGTACTTC. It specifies CASSAPTGGRYEQYF.

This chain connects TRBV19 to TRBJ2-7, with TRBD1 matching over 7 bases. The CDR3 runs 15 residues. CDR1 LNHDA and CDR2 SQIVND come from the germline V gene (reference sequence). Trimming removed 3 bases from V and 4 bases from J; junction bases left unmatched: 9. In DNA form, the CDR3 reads TGTGCCAGTAGTATGGCGAGGGGGCCGGAGTACGAGCAGTACTTC. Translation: CASSMARGPEYEQYF.

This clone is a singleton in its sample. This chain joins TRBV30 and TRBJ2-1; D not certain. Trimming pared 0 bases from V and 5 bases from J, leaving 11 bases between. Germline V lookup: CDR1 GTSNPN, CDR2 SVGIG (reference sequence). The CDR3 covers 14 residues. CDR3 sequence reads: CAWSVVPSDNEQFF. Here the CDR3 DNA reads TGTGCCTGGAGTGTTGTACCGAGCGACAATGAGCAGTTCTTC. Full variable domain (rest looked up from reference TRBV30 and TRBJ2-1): SQTIHQWPATLVQPVGSPLSLECTVEGTSNPNLYWYRQAAGRGLQLLFYSVGIGQISSEVPQNLSASRPQDRQFILSSKKLLLSDSGFYLCAWSVVPSDNEQFFGPGTRLTVL.

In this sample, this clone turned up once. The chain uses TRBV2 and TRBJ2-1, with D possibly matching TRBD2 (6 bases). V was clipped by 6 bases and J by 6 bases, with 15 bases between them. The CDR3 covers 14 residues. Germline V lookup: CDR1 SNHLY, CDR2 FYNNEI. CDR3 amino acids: CASSADGGPNEQFF. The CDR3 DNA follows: TGTGCCAGCAGCGCCGATGGAGGGCCCAATGAGCAGTTCTTC. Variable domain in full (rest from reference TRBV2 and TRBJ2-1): EPEVTQTPSHQVTQMGQEVILRCVPISNHLYFYWYRQILGQKVEFLVSFYNNEISEKSEIFDDQFSVERPDGSNFTLKIRSTKLEDSAMYFCASSADGGPNEQFFGPGTRLTVL.

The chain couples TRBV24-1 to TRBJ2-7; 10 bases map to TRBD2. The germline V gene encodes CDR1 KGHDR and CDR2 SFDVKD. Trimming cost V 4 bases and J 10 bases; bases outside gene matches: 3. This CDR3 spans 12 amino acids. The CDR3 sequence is CATSDGLAAQYF. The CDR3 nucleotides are TGTGCCACCAGTGACGGACTAGCGGCCCAGTACTTC.

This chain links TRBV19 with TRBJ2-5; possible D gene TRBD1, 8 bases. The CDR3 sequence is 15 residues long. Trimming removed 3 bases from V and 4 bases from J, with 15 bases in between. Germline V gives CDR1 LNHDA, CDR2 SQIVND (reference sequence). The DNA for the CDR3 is TGTGCCAGTAGTATGTCACAGGGGGGGAGAGAGACCCAGTACTTC. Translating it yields CASSMSQGGRETQYF.

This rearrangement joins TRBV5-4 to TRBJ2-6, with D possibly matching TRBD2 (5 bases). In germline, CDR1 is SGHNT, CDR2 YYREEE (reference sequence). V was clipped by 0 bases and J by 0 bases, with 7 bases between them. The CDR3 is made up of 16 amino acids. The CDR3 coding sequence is TGTGCCAGCAGCTTGGGGAGGAGCTCTGGGGCCAACGTCCTGACTTTC. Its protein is CASSLGRSSGANVLTF.